Below, 10 T cell receptor beta chains from the same sample are listed, as sequenced in a study of T cell responses to AZD1222 COVID-19 vaccine. Data came from immunoSEQ multiplex PCR; TCRdb stores just in-frame clones and leaves some out. This table holds under 8,500 clones, around 89% found once. The input for sequencing was peripheral blood, taken 28 days after the second AZD1222 dose. These receptors were collected from an adult who received the AZD1222 COVID-19 vaccine.

The rearrangement links TRBV7-9 to TRBJ2-3, with D perhaps given as TRBD1 or TRBD2 (5 bases each). The germline gives CDR1 SEHNR, CDR2 FQNEAQ (reference sequence). Trimming cost V 8 bases and J 6 bases, with 15 bases left between them. The CDR3 sequence is 13 residues long. Here the CDR3 reads CASGSTGADTQYF. The CDR3 bases are TGTGCCAGCGGGTCGACCGGGGCCGATACGCAGTATTTT.

The chain carries TRBV11-2 and TRBJ1-1; D might be TRBD1 (5 bases). Germline CDR1 SGHAT, CDR2 FQNNGV. V was clipped by 0 bases and J by 7 bases, with 9 bases between them. The CDR3 covers 13 residues. DNA for the CDR3: TGTGCCAGCAGCTTAGATGGAGGGGTTGAAGCTTTCTTT. The encoded protein is CASSLDGGVEAFF. Using reference TRBV11-2 and TRBJ1-1 for the parts outside the CDR3, the full variable domain is EAGVAQSPRYKIIEKRQSVAFWCNPISGHATLYWYQQILGQGPKLLIQFQNNGVVDDSQLPKDRFSAERLKGVDSTLKIQPAKLEDSAVYLCASSLDGGVEAFFGQGTRLTVV.

The chain is built from TRBV11-2 and TRBJ2-2; D remains unclear. V lost 5 bases to trimming and J lost 2 bases, with 9 bases between them. The CDR3 consists of 14 residues. CDR1 and CDR2 (germline): SGHAT, FQNNGV. DNA for the CDR3: TGTGCCAGCAGCACCGACGGAAACACCGGGGAGCTGTTTTTT. Amino acid sequence: CASSTDGNTGELFF.

The V and J genes are TRBV10-3 and TRBJ1-1; possible D gene TRBD1, 5 bases. This CDR3 has 14 amino acids. Germline V gene data show CDR1 as ENHRY and CDR2 as SYGVKD. V was cut by 4 bases and J by 3 bases, with 12 bases left in between. The CDR3: CAISGRGRDTEAFF. CDR3 in DNA: TGTGCCATCAGTGGGCGGGGGAGGGACACTGAAGCTTTCTTT.

The chain joins TRBV18 to TRBJ1-6; D not certain. The V gene's germline CDR1 is KGHSH and CDR2 LQKENI. This CDR3 has 16 residues. V was clipped by 2 bases and J by 2 bases, with 10 bases between them. This chain's CDR3 is CASSPGEQTYNSPLHF. The CDR3 DNA reads TGTGCCAGCTCACCAGGGGAACAAACCTATAATTCACCCCTCCACTTT.

The chain couples TRBV7-9 to TRBJ1-4, with D perhaps matching TRBD1 (6 bases). This CDR3 contains 14 residues. V lost 0 bases to trimming and J lost 7 bases, with 9 bases between them. The germline V gene has CDR1 SEHNR and CDR2 FQNEAQ (reference sequence). The CDR3: CASSLAGGGEKLFF. DNA of the CDR3: TGTGCCAGCAGCTTAGCGGGGGGCGGTGAAAAACTGTTTTTT.

The rearrangement uses TRBV19 and TRBJ2-4; no clear D. The V gene lost 3 bases and the J gene lost 2 bases, with 11 bases spanning the gap. Germline V CDR1 and CDR2: LNHDA, SQIVND (reference sequence). This CDR3 is 15 amino acids long. This chain's CDR3 is CASSIPTGPKNIQYF. The DNA of the CDR3 is TGTGCCAGTAGTATCCCCACTGGACCCAAAAACATTCAGTACTTC.

The V and J genes are TRBV5-7 and TRBJ1-3; D uncertain. TRBV5-7 is placed among ORFs of uncertain function. Trimming took off 4 bases at V and 4 bases at J, with 9 bases between the two ends. CDR3 size: 13 residues. CDR3 protein: CASSPLAGNTIYF. DNA of the CDR3: TGTGCCAGCAGCCCCCTTGCCGGAAACACCATATATTTT.

The chain employs TRBV5-1 and TRBJ2-3, with 9 bases aligning to TRBD1. The CDR3 spans 17 residues. Looked up from germline, CDR1 is SGHRS and CDR2 is YFSETQ. The V gene end was trimmed by 4 bases and the J gene end by 2 bases; junction bases not matched to a gene: 11. CDR3 DNA: TGCGCCAGCAGCGGGGGGGACAGGGTGATTCCCACAGATACGCAGTATTTT. Amino acid sequence: CASSGGDRVIPTDTQYF.

This clone was detected once. The chain has TRBV7-9 and TRBJ1-4; D possibly corresponds to TRBD1 (5 bases). The CDR3 is made up of 15 amino acids. Germline CDR1 reads SEHNR; CDR2 reads FQNEAQ (reference sequence). V lost 4 bases and J lost 8, with 17 bases in between. CDR3 region: CASSYSGGIREKLFF. The CDR3, as DNA: TGTGCCAGCAGCTACTCTGGGGGGATAAGGGAAAAACTGTTTTTT.